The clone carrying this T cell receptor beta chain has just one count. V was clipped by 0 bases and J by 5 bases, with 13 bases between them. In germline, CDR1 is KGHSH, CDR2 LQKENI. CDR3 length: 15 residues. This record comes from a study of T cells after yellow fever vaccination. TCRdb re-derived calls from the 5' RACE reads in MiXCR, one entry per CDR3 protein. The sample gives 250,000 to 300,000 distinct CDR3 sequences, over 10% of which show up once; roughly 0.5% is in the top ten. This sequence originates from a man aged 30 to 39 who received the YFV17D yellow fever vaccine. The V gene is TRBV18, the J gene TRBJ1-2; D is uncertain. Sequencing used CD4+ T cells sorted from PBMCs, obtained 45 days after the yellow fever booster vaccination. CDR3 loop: CASSPPISVRYGYTF. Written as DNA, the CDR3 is TGTGCCAGCTCACCACCGATCTCCGTTCGATATGGCTACACCTTC.